This T cell receptor beta chain was observed in a study of PD-1 blockade in classical Hodgkin lymphoma (dated by TCRdb to between 2020 and 2021). Turning to the overall study: Nivolumab dosing was 3 mg/kg intravenously every 2 weeks, continuing until either disease progression or unacceptable toxicity. The study used CyTOF and TCR beta sequencing to define a peripheral blood immune signature of response to PD-1 blockade in classical Hodgkin lymphoma.

This clone was observed a single time. The clone's antigen remains unknown. Per-nucleotide qualities are absent, and no much larger clonotype sits a single base away. Summary of the overall study and its limitations: Baseline TCR diversity was reported as lower in newly diagnosed patients than in healthy donors, and lower still in relapsed/refractory patients. Among trial patients, those achieving complete response had baseline diversity similar to that of newly diagnosed patients, while diversity was significantly lower in partial responders and progressors. By C4D1, a significant rise was seen in CD4+ TCR diversity but not in CD8+ TCR diversity (p=0.0027 vs p=0.16), and the rise was most apparent among complete responders (p=0.02). Diversity was lower in patients who began nivolumab less than 1 year after ASCT, so these patients were left out of later analyses to avoid confounding by immune reconstitution. The study was limited to a single clinical trial cohort, and causes of repertoire differences, possibly disease activity or prior therapy, remained undefined.

The Qiagen DNeasy kit was used to extract genomic DNA both from unsorted PBMCs and from the negatively selected CD4+ and CD8+ fractions. TCR beta CDR3 regions were amplified by immunoSEQ multiplex PCR using primers annealing to V and J segments. A synthetic immune receptor repertoire was used to minimize amplification bias, and any remaining bias was removed computationally after sequencing. The original pipeline was this. Custom Python scripts were used to quantify repertoire diversity as the Shannon entropy index. Unsorted, CD4+ and CD8+ repertoires were examined separately, except in combined analyses, for which CD4+ and CD8+ sequences were merged in silico. Clonal expansion was defined as a frequency increase of at least 2-fold after treatment compared with C1D1, and clones undetected at baseline were assigned a pseudocount of 0.5. Clones with 0 or 1 copy at C1D1 were defined as singleton clones, while clones with 2 or more copies were defined as non-singleton clones. Clones expanded in unsorted samples were annotated as CD4+, CD8+ or unknown by matching protein sequences in sorted samples from the same patient. Wilcoxon tests were applied to paired samples to test diversity changes from C1D1 to C4D1. Drawn from immuneACCESS, this table holds only the in-frame rearrangements with V and J called that TCRdb kept. Clones are partly lost; checked studies trace under half to an unresolved V gene and leave the rest unexplained. Clone size and V and J calls were adopted from that table, with D and trimming inferred from the DNA. The sample data list some 96,000 clones, and approximately 88% of these were observed just once. The ten largest clones capture 9.5% to 15% of the sample.

As encoded in the germline V gene (reference sequence), CDR1 is MNHNY while CDR2 is SVGAGI. The junction shows trimming of 4 bases on V and 2 bases on J, plus 8 bases between the germline ends. Taken from cysteine to phenylalanine, the CDR3 has 14 residues. This entry keeps only the CDR3 DNA: 42 bases, framed from base 1. What this sample's time point label stands for: cycle 1 day 1 (C1D1), immediately before nivolumab initiation. Every trial patient had relapsed after autologous stem cell transplantation, and cohorts A, B and C differed in prior brentuximab vedotin exposure. The trial cohort was composed of about 54 patients with relapsed/refractory classical Hodgkin lymphoma, for whom complete response, partial response or progressive disease was recorded as best overall response. In the multi-cohort phase II CheckMate 205 trial, trial patients received single-agent nivolumab. An independent review committee assessed best overall response by applying the 2007 International Working Group response criteria. Trial PBMCs were obtained immediately prior to nivolumab initiation (C1D1) and on therapy at cycle 2 day 1 and cycle 4 day 1. Peripheral blood was collected in 8 mL Vacutainer Cell Preparation Tubes, from which PBMCs were isolated by centrifugation and then cryopreserved.

The source was peripheral blood mononuclear cells (PBMCs), collected at baseline. The receptor's source is a human donor with classical Hodgkin lymphoma. The sequence is built from TRBV6-6 and TRBJ2-2; no D segment can be confidently identified. The CDR3 in this case is CASSFNANTGELFF. At the DNA level, the sequence is TGTGCCAGCAGTTTTAACGCCAACACCGGGGAGCTGTTTTTT.